These 30 T cell receptor beta chains were sequenced from one sample in a study of PD-L1 blockade in urothelial cancer. Some clones are missing from TCRdb's copy, which holds only in-frame ones; the method was immunoSEQ multiplex PCR. This table holds 25,000 to 30,000 clones, 70% to 90% found once. The sample here was PBMCs, taken around atezolizumab (anti-PD-L1) treatment. The source is a man over 45 with urothelial cancer.

This clone was seen just once. This sequence joins TRBV6-6 and TRBJ2-2; tentative D call: TRBD1 (7 bases). CDR3 length: 13 amino acids. Germline V gives CDR1 MNHNY, CDR2 SVGAGI (reference sequence). The V gene lost 7 bases and the J gene lost 5 bases, with 11 bases spanning the gap. The CDR3 DNA sequence: TGTGCCAGCACCCAGGGGGGAACCGGGGAGCTGTTTTTT. It encodes CASTQGGTGELFF.

The chain couples TRBV30 to TRBJ2-1; a possible D gene is TRBD2 (6 bases). The CDR3 is 15 amino acids. Trimming cost V 3 bases and J 5 bases, with 17 bases left between them. Per the germline V gene, CDR1 is GTSNPN and CDR2 is SVGIG (reference sequence). The CDR3 spells CAWRGGVADHNEQFF. The CDR3 nucleotides read TGTGCCTGGAGGGGCGGGGTAGCGGACCACAATGAGCAGTTCTTC.

The CDR3 loop reads CASIPKVATSTDTQYF. The CDR3, as DNA: TGTGCCAGCATTCCAAAGGTAGCCACTAGCACAGATACGCAGTATTTT. The chain combines TRBV6-6 with TRBJ2-3; the D is unclear. With 7 bases removed from V and 0 bases from J, the gap between germline ends came to 17 bases. The CDR3 covers 16 residues. Per the germline V gene, CDR1 is MNHNY and CDR2 is SVGAGI (reference sequence).

V is TRBV14 and J is TRBJ2-1; 14 bases are shared with TRBD2. CDR1 is SGHDN, CDR2 FVKESK, per germline. Trimming cost V 1 base and J 2 bases; bases outside gene matches: 1. The length of the CDR3 is 17 residues. DNA for the CDR3: TGTGCCAGCAGCCAAGGACTAGCGGGAGGGCCCTACAATGAGCAGTTCTTC. It translates to CASSQGLAGGPYNEQFF.

This chain's CDR3 is CASSLLGVYNEQFF. The CDR3 DNA reads as TGTGCCAGCAGTCTCCTCGGGGTTTACAATGAGCAGTTCTTC. This rearrangement joins TRBV6-6 to TRBJ2-1, with a weak D call TRBD2 (5 bases). Germline values: CDR1 MNHNY, CDR2 SVGAGI (reference sequence). The CDR3 has 14 residues. V lost 5 bases to trimming and J lost 4 bases, with 12 bases between them.

The chain couples TRBV18 to TRBJ2-1; D might be TRBD1 (6 bases). With 0 bases removed from V and 5 bases from J, the gap between germline ends came to 11 bases. The length of the CDR3 is 15 residues. Germline values: CDR1 KGHSH, CDR2 LQKENI. The CDR3 spells CASSPPSGADNEQFF. CDR3 DNA sequence: TGTGCCAGCTCACCACCGTCAGGGGCCGACAATGAGCAGTTCTTC.

The chain employs TRBV30 and TRBJ2-5, with a possible D match to TRBD1 (6 bases). The germline CDR1 and CDR2 sequences are GTSNPN and SVGIG (reference sequence). The CDR3 loop spans 13 amino acids. Trimming removed 2 bases from V and 3 bases from J, with 10 bases in between. The CDR3 DNA sequence: TGTGCCTGGAGTACAGGGTATGAAGAGACCCAGTACTTC. Its translation: CAWSTGYEETQYF.

The rearrangement joins TRBV7-2 to TRBJ2-3, with 7 bases aligning to TRBD1. Germline V gene data show CDR1 as SGHTA and CDR2 as FQGNSA. The CDR3 covers 15 residues. Germline trimming cut 4 bases from V and 1 base from J; bases unmatched to any gene: 5. The CDR3 region is CASSYMTGRTDTQYF. CDR3 nucleotide sequence: TGTGCCAGCAGCTACATGACAGGGCGCACAGATACGCAGTATTTT.

This clone has only a few counts. V usage is TRBV19 and J usage is TRBJ1-5; the D gene is possibly TRBD1 (5 bases). V gave up 3 bases and J gave up 3 bases, with 9 bases separating them. This CDR3 is built from 14 residues. Germline V gene sequence: CDR1 LNHDA, CDR2 SQIVND (reference sequence). The CDR3 loop reads CASSIPTVNQPQHF. CDR3 bases: TGTGCCAGTAGTATTCCGACAGTCAATCAGCCCCAGCATTTT.

This chain links TRBV27 with TRBJ1-5; the D gene is possibly TRBD1 (6 bases). The CDR3 is 15 amino acids. V dropped 6 bases and J dropped 7 bases, with 19 bases sitting between them. Germline CDR1 is MNHEY and CDR2 is SMNVEV (reference sequence). CDR3 loop: CASRSVQGNGQPQHF. For the CDR3, the DNA is TGTGCCAGCAGGTCAGTCCAGGGGAACGGGCAGCCCCAGCATTTT.

This sequence joins TRBV19 and TRBJ2-2; 8 positions match TRBD1. Germline CDR1 is LNHDA and CDR2 is SQIVND (reference sequence). The CDR3 has 15 amino acids. Trimming at V came to 7 bases and at J to 4 bases, leaving 8 bases not matched to a gene. The CDR3 nucleotides read TGTGCCAGTAAGCCTCTGGACAGGGCCACCGGGGAGCTGTTTTTT. This gives the protein CASKPLDRATGELFF.

The chain couples TRBV7-2 to TRBJ2-7, with 9 bases fitting TRBD1. V dropped 5 bases and J dropped 2; count of bases not matched to a gene: 4. Germline-derived CDR1 and CDR2 are SGHTA and FQGNSA. This CDR3 region has 14 residues. The CDR3, as DNA: TGTGCCAGCAGCCGGGACAGGGCCACCTACGAGCAGTACTTC. Protein sequence: CASSRDRATYEQYF.

The CDR3 loop is CASSLRQDTGELFF. The CDR3 DNA follows: TGTGCCAGCAGCTTGCGACAGGACACCGGGGAGCTGTTTTTT. The J gene is TRBJ2-2, the V gene TRBV5-4; possibly TRBD1 for D (6 bases). The CDR3 covers 14 residues. Trimming shortened V by 1 base and J by 3 bases, and 7 bases separated the two germline ends. Germline-derived CDR1 and CDR2 are SGHNT and YYREEE (reference sequence).

This clone was observed a single time. The chain is built from TRBV4-3 and TRBJ2-1; D is possibly TRBD2 (6 bases). CDR1 and CDR2 from the germline V gene are LGHNA and YSLEER. The V and J ends lost 1 base and 4 bases respectively, with 17 bases between them. CDR3 length equals 17 residues. The CDR3 protein is CASSQGVGGTAYNEQFF. The CDR3, as DNA: TGCGCCAGCAGCCAAGGAGTGGGCGGGACGGCATACAATGAGCAGTTCTTC.

This chain joins TRBV27 and TRBJ1-4; 7 positions agree with TRBD1. V shed 6 bases, J shed 4 bases, and the junction held 5 bases outside the gene matches. The CDR3 length is 14 residues. The germline V gene has CDR1 MNHEY and CDR2 SMNVEV (reference sequence). CDR3 amino acids: CASRVDRDNEKLFF. CDR3 bases: TGTGCCAGCAGGGTAGACAGGGATAATGAAAAACTGTTTTTT.

The CDR3 bases are TGTGCCAGCAGCTTGGGAGGGGAGCAGTTCTTC. Translated, it gives CASSLGGEQFF. The chain carries TRBV14 and TRBJ2-1, with 7 bases lining up with TRBD2. CDR3 length: 11 residues. Germline values: CDR1 SGHDN, CDR2 FVKESK. Unmatched junction bases numbered 2, after V lost 5 bases and J lost 10 bases.

This sequence joins TRBV29-1 and TRBJ1-2; a possible D gene is TRBD1 (6 bases). V was trimmed by 7 bases and J by 7 bases, leaving 13 bases between them. This CDR3 is built from 11 residues. The germline gives CDR1 SQVTM, CDR2 ANQGSEA. The CDR3 here is CSAGGGPGYTF. In DNA, the CDR3 is TGCAGCGCGGGGGGCGGCCCTGGCTACACCTTC.

The chain recombines TRBV11-2 with TRBJ2-6; D possibly corresponds to TRBD2 (5 bases). This CDR3 is 17 amino acids long. The germline V gene encodes CDR1 SGHAT and CDR2 FQNNGV. V was pared by 5 bases and J by 2 bases, with 16 bases between. CDR3 protein: CASSHAGRGTGANVLTF. The CDR3 bases are TGTGCCAGCAGCCACGCAGGTCGGGGAACTGGGGCCAACGTCCTGACTTTC.

The chain has TRBV28 and TRBJ1-5; no reliable D call. Between the trimmed V and J ends, which lost 8 bases and 3 bases, there was a span of 8 bases. Germline V gene lookup returns CDR1 MDHEN and CDR2 SYDVKM. This CDR3 spans 12 amino acids. The CDR3 is CASSGNNQPQHF. The CDR3 coding sequence is TGTGCCAGCTCAGGAAACAATCAGCCCCAGCATTTT.

In this sample, this clone turned up once. The genes are TRBV5-8 and TRBJ1-1, with D perhaps TRBD1 (6 bases). Trimming removed 2 bases at V and 4 bases at J, with 18 bases between. CDR1 SGHTS and CDR2 YDEGEE come from the germline V gene. The CDR3 covers 16 residues. This chain's CDR3 is CASSLTRGGGGTEAFF. The DNA for the CDR3 is TGTGCCAGCAGCTTAACCCGAGGGGGTGGTGGCACTGAAGCTTTCTTT.

This clone appeared once. This rearrangement joins TRBV10-3 to TRBJ2-7, with 7 bases lining up with TRBD1. Germline loops: CDR1 ENHRY, CDR2 SYGVKD. Trimming cost V 0 bases and J 0 bases; bases outside gene matches: 2. The CDR3 consists of 15 residues. For the CDR3, the DNA is TGTGCCATCAGTGAGTCGGGGACAGTCTCCTACGAGCAGTACTTC. This gives the protein CAISESGTVSYEQYF.

The rearrangement joins TRBV19 to TRBJ2-1, with 7 bases matching TRBD2. CDR3 size: 17 residues. Germline V gene data show CDR1 as LNHDA and CDR2 as SQIVND (reference sequence). The J segment lost 7 bases and the V segment lost 0 bases, leaving 12 bases of the junction unmatched. CDR3 coding DNA: TGTGCCAGTAGTATAGATCTATGGAGGGAGGGCGTAAATGAGCAGTTCTTC. Its translation is CASSIDLWREGVNEQFF.

In nucleotides, the CDR3 is TGTGCCTGGAGCCGGACAGGGGAGTACTATGGCTACACCTTC. Protein sequence: CAWSRTGEYYGYTF. The chain combines TRBV30 with TRBJ1-2; 9 bases agree with TRBD1. The CDR3 totals 14 residues. Germline CDR1 GTSNPN, CDR2 SVGIG (reference sequence). With V trimmed by 3 bases and J by 3 bases, 5 bases remained unmatched.

V gene TRBV21-1 combines with J gene TRBJ2-5; the tabulated D call, TRBD1, remains unverified against the DNA. TRBV21-1 is a known pseudogene. CDR3 length: 17 residues. CDR3 coding DNA: TGTGCCAGCAGCAAAGGGCCGGGACAGGGTTTGGGGGAGACCCAGTACTTC. Residues: CASSKGPGQGLGETQYF.

This CDR3 reads CASSLGLAGGLSYNEQFF. CDR3 DNA: TGTGCCAGCAGCTTAGGACTAGCGGGAGGCCTCTCCTACAATGAGCAGTTCTTC. The chain combines TRBV7-9 with TRBJ2-1, with 13 nucleotides matching TRBD2. J lost 0 bases, V lost 1 base, and 3 bases had no gene match. This CDR3 contains 18 residues. Germline loops: CDR1 SEHNR, CDR2 FQNEAQ (reference sequence). The full variable domain, completed using reference TRBV7-9 and TRBJ2-1, is DTGVSQNPRHKITKRGQNVTFRCDPISEHNRLYWYRQTLGQGPEFLTYFQNEAQLEKSRLLSDRFSAERPKGSFSTLEIQRTEQGDSAMYLCASSLGLAGGLSYNEQFFGPGTRLTVL.

V gene TRBV10-2 combines with J gene TRBJ2-7; 14 bases match TRBD2. Unmatched junction bases numbered 8, after V lost 3 bases and J lost 7 bases. This CDR3 contains 16 residues. Germline CDR1 reads WSHSY; CDR2 reads SAAADI. The CDR3 DNA follows: TGCGCCAGCAGTGATCCGGGACTAGCGGGAGTGGGTGAGCAGTACTTC. Translated: CASSDPGLAGVGEQYF.

The rearrangement uses TRBV5-5 and TRBJ2-7, with D maybe TRBD2 (6 bases). Germline loops: CDR1 SGHKS, CDR2 YYEKEE (reference sequence). CDR3 length: 13 residues. The V end lost 6 bases, the J end lost 0 bases, and 10 bases lay between the germline ends. The CDR3 DNA reads as TGTGCCAGCATATCGGGAGTCTCCTACGAGCAGTACTTC. Translating gives CASISGVSYEQYF.

The V gene is TRBV28, the J gene TRBJ2-7; 7 bases are shared with TRBD1. The CDR3 has 14 amino acids. The V gene's germline CDR1 is MDHEN and CDR2 SYDVKM. V was clipped by 7 bases and J by 6 bases; unmatched bases: 12. CDR3 residues: CASTAGTAGLEQYF. The CDR3 DNA is TGTGCCAGCACCGCCGGGACAGCCGGTCTCGAGCAGTACTTC. Complete variable domain (other parts from reference TRBV28 and TRBJ2-7): DVKVTQSSRYLVKRTGEKVFLECVQDMDHENMFWYRQDPGLGLRLIYFSYDVKMKEKGDIPEGYSVSREKKERFSLILESASTNQTSMYLCASTAGTAGLEQYFGPGTRLTVT.

The chain carries TRBV25-1 and TRBJ2-3, with D possibly being TRBD2 (5 bases). Germline loops: CDR1 MGHDK, CDR2 SYGVNS. The V and J ends lost 2 bases and 5 bases respectively, with 8 bases between them. The CDR3 runs 13 residues. The CDR3 DNA is TGTGCCAGCAGTGAAGTGAGGGTAGATACGCAGTATTTT. This sequence encodes CASSEVRVDTQYF. Full variable domain (missing parts from reference TRBV25-1 and TRBJ2-3): EADIYQTPRYLVIGTGKKITLECSQTMGHDKMYWYQQDPGMELHLIHYSYGVNSTEKGDLSSESTVSRIRTEHFPLTLESARPSHTSQYLCASSEVRVDTQYFGPGTRLTVL.

The chain is built from TRBV19 and TRBJ2-6; 9 positions agree with TRBD1. Germline trimming cut 9 bases from V and 0 bases from J; bases unmatched to any gene: 9. CDR1 is LNHDA, CDR2 SQIVND, per germline (reference sequence). The CDR3 sequence is 17 residues long. The CDR3 DNA reads TGTGCCAGCTACAGGGGGCGAGGGAACTCTGGGGCCAACGTCCTGACTTTC. Its protein product is CASYRGRGNSGANVLTF. The variable domain in full, with the rest retrieved from reference TRBV19 and TRBJ2-6, is DGGITQSPKYLFRKEGQNVTLSCEQNLNHDAMYWYRQDPGQGLRLIYYSQIVNDFQKGDIAEGYSVSREKKESFPLTVTSAQKNPTAFYLCASYRGRGNSGANVLTFGAGSRLTVL.